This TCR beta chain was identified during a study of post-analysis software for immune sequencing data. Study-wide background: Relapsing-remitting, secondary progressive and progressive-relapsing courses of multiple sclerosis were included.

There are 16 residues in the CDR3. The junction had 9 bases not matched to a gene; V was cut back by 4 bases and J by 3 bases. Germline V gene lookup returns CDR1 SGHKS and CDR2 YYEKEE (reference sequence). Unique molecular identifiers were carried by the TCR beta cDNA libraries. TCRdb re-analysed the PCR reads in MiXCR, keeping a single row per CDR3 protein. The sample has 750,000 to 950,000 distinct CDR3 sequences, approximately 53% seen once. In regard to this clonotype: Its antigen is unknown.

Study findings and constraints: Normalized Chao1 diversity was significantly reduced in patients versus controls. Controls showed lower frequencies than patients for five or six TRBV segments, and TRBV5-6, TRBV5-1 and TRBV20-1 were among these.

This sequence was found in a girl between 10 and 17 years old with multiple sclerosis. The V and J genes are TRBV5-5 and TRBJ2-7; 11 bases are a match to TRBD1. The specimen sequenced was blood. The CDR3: CASSPIGGTGGYEQYF. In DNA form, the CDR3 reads TGTGCCAGCAGCCCTATCGGGGGGACAGGGGGCTACGAGCAGTACTTC.